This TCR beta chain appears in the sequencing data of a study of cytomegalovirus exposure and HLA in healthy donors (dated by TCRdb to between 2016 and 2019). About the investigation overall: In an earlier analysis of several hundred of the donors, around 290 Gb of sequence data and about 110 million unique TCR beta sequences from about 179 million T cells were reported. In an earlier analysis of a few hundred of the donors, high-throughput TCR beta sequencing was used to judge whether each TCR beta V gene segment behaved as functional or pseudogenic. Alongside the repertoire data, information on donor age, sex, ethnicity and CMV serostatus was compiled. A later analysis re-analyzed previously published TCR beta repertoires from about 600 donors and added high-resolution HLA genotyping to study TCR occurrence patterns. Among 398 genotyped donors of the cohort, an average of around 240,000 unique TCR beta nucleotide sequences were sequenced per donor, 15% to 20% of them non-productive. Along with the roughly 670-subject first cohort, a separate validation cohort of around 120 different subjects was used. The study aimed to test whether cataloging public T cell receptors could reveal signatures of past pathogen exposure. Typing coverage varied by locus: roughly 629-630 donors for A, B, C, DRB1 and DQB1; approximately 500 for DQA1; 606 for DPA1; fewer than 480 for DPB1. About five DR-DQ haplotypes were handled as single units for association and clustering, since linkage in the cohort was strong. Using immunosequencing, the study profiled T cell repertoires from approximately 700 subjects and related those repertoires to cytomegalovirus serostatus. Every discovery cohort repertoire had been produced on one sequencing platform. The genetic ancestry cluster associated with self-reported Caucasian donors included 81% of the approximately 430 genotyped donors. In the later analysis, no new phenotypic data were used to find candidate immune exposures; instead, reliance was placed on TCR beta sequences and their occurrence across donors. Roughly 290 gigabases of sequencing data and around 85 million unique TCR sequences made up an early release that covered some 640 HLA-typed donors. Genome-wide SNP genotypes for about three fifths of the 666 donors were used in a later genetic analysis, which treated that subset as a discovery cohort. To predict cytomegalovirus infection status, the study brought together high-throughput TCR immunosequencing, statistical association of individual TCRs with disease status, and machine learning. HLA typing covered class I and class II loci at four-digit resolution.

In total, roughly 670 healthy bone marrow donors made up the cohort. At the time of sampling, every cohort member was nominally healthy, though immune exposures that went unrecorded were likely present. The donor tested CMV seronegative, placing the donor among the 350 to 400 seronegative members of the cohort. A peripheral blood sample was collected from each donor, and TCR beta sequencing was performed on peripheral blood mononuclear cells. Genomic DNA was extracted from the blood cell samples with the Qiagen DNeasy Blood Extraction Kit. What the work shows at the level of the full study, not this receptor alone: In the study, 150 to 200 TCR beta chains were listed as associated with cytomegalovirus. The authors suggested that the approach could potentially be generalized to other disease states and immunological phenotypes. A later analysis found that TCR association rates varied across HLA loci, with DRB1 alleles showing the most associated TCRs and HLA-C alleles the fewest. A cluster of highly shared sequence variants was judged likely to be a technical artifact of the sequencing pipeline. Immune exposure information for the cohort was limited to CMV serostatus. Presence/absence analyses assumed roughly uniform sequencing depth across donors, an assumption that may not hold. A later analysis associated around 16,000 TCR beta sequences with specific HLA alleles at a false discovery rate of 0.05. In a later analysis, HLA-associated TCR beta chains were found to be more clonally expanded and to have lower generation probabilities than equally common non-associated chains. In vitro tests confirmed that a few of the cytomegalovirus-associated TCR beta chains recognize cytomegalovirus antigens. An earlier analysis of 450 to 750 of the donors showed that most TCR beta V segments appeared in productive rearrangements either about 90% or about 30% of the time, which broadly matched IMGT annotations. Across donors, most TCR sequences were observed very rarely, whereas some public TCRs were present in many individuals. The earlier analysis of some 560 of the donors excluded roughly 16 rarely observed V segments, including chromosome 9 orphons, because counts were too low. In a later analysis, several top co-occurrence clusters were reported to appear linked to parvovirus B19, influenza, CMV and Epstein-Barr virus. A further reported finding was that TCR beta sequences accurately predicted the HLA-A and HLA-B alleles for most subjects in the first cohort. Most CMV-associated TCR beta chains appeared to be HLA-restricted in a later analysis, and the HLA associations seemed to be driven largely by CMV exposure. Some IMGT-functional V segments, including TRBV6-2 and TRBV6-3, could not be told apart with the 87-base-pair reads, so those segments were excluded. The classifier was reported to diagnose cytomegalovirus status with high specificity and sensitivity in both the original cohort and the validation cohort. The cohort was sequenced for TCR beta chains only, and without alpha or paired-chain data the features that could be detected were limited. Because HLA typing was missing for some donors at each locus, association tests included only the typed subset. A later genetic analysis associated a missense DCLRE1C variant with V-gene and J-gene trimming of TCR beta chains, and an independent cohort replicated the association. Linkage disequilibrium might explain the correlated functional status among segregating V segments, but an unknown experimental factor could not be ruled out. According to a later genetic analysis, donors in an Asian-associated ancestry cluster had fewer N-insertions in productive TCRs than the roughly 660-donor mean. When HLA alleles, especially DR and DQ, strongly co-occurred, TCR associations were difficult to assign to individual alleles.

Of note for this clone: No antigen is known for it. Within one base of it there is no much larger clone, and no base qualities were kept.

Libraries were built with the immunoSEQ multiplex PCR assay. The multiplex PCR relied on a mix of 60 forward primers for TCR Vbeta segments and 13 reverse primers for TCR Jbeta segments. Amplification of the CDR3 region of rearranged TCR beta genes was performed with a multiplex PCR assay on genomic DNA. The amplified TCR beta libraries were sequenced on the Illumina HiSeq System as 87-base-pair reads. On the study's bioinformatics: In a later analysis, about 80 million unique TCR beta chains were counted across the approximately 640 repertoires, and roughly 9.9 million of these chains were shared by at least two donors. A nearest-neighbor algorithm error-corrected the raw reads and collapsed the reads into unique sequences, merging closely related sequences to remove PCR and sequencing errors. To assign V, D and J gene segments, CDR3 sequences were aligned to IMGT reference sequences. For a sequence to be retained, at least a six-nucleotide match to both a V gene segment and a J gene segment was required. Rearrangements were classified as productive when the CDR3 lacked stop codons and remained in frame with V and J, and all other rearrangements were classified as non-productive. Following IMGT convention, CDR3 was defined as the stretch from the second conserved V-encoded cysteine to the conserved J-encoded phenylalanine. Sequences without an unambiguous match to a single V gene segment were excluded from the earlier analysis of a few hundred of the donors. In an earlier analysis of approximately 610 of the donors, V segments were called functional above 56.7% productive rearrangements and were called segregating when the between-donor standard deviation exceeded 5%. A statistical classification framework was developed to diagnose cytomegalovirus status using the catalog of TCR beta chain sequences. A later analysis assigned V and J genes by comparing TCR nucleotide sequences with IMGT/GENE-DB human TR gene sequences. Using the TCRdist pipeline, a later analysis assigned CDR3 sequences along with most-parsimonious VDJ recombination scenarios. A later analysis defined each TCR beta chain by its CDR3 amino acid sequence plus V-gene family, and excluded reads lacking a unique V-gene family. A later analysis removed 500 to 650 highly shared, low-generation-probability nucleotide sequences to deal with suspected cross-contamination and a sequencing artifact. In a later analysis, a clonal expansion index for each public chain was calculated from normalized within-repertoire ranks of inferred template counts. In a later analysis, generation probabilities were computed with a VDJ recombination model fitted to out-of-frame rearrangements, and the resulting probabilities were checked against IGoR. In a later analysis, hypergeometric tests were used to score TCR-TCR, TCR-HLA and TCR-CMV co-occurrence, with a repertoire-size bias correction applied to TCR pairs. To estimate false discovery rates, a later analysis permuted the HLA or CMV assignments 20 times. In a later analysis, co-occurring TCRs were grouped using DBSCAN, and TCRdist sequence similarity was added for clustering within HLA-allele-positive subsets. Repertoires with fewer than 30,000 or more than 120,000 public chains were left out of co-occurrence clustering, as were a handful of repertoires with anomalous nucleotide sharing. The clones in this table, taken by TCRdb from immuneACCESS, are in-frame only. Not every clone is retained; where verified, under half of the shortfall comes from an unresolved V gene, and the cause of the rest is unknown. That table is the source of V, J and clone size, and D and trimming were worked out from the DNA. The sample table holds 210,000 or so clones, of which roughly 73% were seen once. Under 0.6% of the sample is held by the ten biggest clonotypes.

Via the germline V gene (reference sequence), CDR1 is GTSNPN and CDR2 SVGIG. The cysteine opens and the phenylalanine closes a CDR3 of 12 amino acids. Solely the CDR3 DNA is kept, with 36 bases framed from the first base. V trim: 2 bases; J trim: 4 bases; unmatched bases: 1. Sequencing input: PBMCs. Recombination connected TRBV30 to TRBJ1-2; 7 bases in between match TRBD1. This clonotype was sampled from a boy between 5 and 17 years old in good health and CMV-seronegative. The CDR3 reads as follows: CAWSRDSYGYTF. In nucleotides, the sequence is TGTGCCTGGAGTCGGGACAGCTATGGCTACACCTTC.